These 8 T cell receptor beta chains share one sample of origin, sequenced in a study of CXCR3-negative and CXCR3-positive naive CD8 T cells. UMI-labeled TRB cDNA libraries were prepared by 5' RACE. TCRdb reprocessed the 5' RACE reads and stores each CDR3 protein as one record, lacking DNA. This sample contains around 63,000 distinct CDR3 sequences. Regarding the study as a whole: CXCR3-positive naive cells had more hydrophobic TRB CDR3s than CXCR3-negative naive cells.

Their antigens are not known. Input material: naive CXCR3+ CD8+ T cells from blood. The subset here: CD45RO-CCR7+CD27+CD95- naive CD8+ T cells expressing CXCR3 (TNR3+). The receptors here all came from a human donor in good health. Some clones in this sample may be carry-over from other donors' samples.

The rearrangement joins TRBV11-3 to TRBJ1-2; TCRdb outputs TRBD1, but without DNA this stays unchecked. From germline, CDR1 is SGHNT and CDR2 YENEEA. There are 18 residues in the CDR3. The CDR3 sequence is CASSPRLARLDAGDGYTF.

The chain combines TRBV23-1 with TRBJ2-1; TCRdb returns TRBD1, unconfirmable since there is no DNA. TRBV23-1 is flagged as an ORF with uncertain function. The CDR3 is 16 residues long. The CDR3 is CASSQSGGSRNNEQFF.

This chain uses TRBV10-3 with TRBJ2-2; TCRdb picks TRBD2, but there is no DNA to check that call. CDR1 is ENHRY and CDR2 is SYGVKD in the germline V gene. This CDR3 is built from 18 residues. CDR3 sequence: CAISLGLAGEGGTGELFF.

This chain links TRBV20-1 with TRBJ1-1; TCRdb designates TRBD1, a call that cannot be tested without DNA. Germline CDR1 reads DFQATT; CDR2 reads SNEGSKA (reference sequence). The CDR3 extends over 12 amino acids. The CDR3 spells CSARGQGYEAFF.

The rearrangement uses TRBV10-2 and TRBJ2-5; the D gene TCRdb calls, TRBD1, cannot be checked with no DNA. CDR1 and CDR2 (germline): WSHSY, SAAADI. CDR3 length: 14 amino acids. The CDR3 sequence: CASSRAGGKETQYF.

The CDR3 reads CASSRTSGGPRTYNEQFF. The gene calls are TRBV5-1 and TRBJ2-1; TCRdb reports TRBD2, a call that lacks DNA to check it against. Germline V gene data show CDR1 as SGHRS and CDR2 as YFSETQ. The CDR3 sequence is 18 residues long.

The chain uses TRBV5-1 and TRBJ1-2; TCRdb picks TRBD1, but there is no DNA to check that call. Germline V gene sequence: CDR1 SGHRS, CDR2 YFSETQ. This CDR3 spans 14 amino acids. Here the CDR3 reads CASSPVAANYGYTF.

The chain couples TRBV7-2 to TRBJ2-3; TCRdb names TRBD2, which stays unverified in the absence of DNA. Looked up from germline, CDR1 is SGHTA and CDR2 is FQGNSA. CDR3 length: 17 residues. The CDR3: CASRSSGGALRADTQYF. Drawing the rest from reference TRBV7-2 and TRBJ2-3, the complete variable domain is GAGVSQSPSNKVTEKGKDVELRCDPISGHTALYWYRQSLGQGLEFLIYFQGNSAPDKSGLPSDRFSAERTGGSVSTLTIQRTQQEDSAVYLCASRSSGGALRADTQYFGPGTRLTVL.